The 32 T cell receptor beta chains below come from one sample, sequenced in a study of human T cells and chemical hapten exposure (dated by TCRdb to about 2021). This specimen's time point label, per the study, means: patch test 1, 2 weeks after DPC sensitization. The meaning of the sample's treatment or condition label: therapeutic diphenylcyclopropenone sensitization with weekly scalp DPC. The library came from RACE. TCRdb names NextSeq 500 as the instrument used. TCRdb trimmed public reads at Q25 via fastp, called clones via MiXCR and kept in-frame beta chains. Every CDR3 protein is listed once, alongside the most common genes and DNA of its rows. Within this sample are about 120,000 distinct CDR3 sequences, with approximately 14% of them counted one time only. In total, the top ten clones hold 0.7% to 0.95% of the sample. Sequencing used whole blood, obtained in connection with sensitization to the hapten diphenylcyclopropenone (DPC). The receptors here all came from a man younger than 35 with alopecia areata. Some clones in this sample may be carry-over from other donors' samples.

This clonotype was seen a handful of times. The DNA of the CDR3 is TGTGCCAGCAGCCCCCTCCGCCGGAAGTTTCAAGAGACCCAGTACTTC. It translates to CASSPLRRKFQETQYF. The rearrangement uses TRBV21-1 and TRBJ2-5; the DNA was not used to check the table's D call, TRBD2. TRBV21-1 is an annotated pseudogene. The CDR3 has 16 amino acids.

The V call is TRBV12-3 or TRBV12-4, the J call TRBJ2-7, with 9 bases lining up with TRBD1. With V trimmed by 6 bases and J by 6 bases, 18 bases remained unmatched. This CDR3 has 17 residues. Written as DNA, the CDR3 is TGTGCCAGCAGACTAAACATCCGGGACAGGGACTTGAGCGAGCAGTACGTC. As protein: CASRLNIRDRDLSEQYV.

This clonotype was counted a few times. This chain links TRBV6-1 with TRBJ1-1; D is undetermined. CDR3 length equals 11 residues. In germline, CDR1 is MNHNS, CDR2 SASEGT. V gave up 10 bases and J gave up 8 bases, with 14 bases separating them. The CDR3 nucleotides read TGTGCCACCCTCCCTCCCCTCGAAGCTTTCTTT. It encodes CATLPPLEAFF.

The gene calls are TRBV29-1 and TRBJ1-2; D is perhaps TRBD1 (6 bases). CDR3 length: 12 residues. V was clipped by 6 bases and J by 9 bases, with 17 bases between them. Germline-derived CDR1 and CDR2 are SQVTM and ANQGSEA. The CDR3 reads CSVTGTIQRYTF. The CDR3 DNA reads TGCAGCGTAACAGGGACAATTCAACGCTACACCTTC.

This sequence joins TRBV9 and TRBJ2-3; 8 positions agree with TRBD2. The CDR3 loop spans 17 amino acids. V gave up 0 bases and J gave up 2 bases; unmatched junction bases: 8. Per germline, CDR1 SGDLS and CDR2 YYNGEE. The CDR3 loop reads CASSVAGSGAFTDTQYF. The CDR3 DNA follows: TGTGCCAGCAGCGTAGCCGGTAGCGGGGCCTTCACAGATACGCAGTATTTT.

This clonotype was picked up many times. The rearrangement links TRBV20-1 to TRBJ2-1, with a weak D call TRBD2 (5 bases). V was trimmed by 6 bases and J by 8 bases, leaving 11 bases between them. Germline CDR1 and CDR2: DFQATT and SNEGSKA (reference sequence). The length of the CDR3 is 11 residues. CDR3 sequence: CSAASTHEQFF. As DNA, the CDR3 is TGCAGTGCGGCTAGCACCCATGAGCAGTTCTTC.

The chain couples TRBV6-5 to TRBJ1-6; TRBD1 aligns across 7 bases. The CDR3 runs 16 residues. The germline V gene has CDR1 MNHEY and CDR2 SVGAGI. Losses at the gene ends were 5 bases for V and 0 bases for J; bases not matched to a gene: 4. The chain's CDR3 is CASSRDSNSYNSPLHF. For the CDR3, the DNA is TGTGCCAGCAGTCGGGACAGTAACTCCTATAATTCACCCCTCCACTTT.

This clonotype has only a few counts. The chain couples TRBV6-2 or TRBV6-3 to TRBJ1-1, with a possible D match to TRBD1 (5 bases). Trimming left V 10 bases short and J 1 base short, with 16 bases between. The CDR3 length is 14 residues. Germline-derived CDR1 and CDR2 are MNHEY and SVGEGT. The CDR3 protein is CAIGWGPRNTEAFF. CDR3 in DNA: TGTGCCATTGGCTGGGGACCGAGGAACACTGAAGCTTTCTTT.

This clonotype was observed a handful of times. The genes are TRBV20-1 and TRBJ2-3; TRBD1 aligns across 9 bases. CDR3 length: 14 residues. J was trimmed by 3 bases and V by 6 bases; bases with no gene match: 7. The germline V gene has CDR1 DFQATT and CDR2 SNEGSKA (reference sequence). The CDR3 loop is CSADPGQGTDTQYF. CDR3 nucleotide sequence: TGCAGTGCGGACCCGGGACAGGGTACAGATACGCAGTATTTT.

This clonotype was observed a handful of times. The genes are TRBV6-5 and TRBJ2-5, with TRBD1 matching over 7 bases. The junction had 6 bases not matched to a gene; V was cut back by 4 bases and J by 1 base. Germline assignment: CDR1 MNHEY and CDR2 SVGAGI. This CDR3 is built from 15 residues. The CDR3 DNA follows: TGTGCCAGCAGTTCGTTGTCAGGGGGCCAAGAGACCCAGTACTTC. It is translated as CASSSLSGGQETQYF.

A few counts support this clonotype. The chain recombines TRBV28 with TRBJ1-2; no reliable D call. The CDR3 totals 14 residues. Germline assignment: CDR1 MDHEN and CDR2 SYDVKM. With 3 bases removed from V and 5 bases from J, the gap between germline ends came to 13 bases. The CDR3 bases are TGTGCCAGCAGTTTTACAGAGAACCGTTATGGCTACACCTTC. Protein sequence: CASSFTENRYGYTF.

A few counts support this clonotype. V usage is TRBV4-1 and J usage is TRBJ2-7; the D gene is possibly TRBD1 (5 bases). Deletions cut 1 base from V and 9 bases from J, with 16 bases between. This CDR3 spans 14 amino acids. The germline V gene has CDR1 MGHRA and CDR2 YSYEKL. Written as DNA, the CDR3 is TGCGCCAGCAGCCAAGGGGGCCCCCGAACCGGGCAGTACTTC. It encodes CASSQGGPRTGQYF.

The rearrangement links TRBV27 to TRBJ1-5, with unresolved D. CDR3 length: 13 amino acids. The V gene's germline CDR1 is MNHEY and CDR2 SMNVEV (reference sequence). V gave up 4 bases and J gave up 1 base, with 5 bases separating them. Written as DNA, the CDR3 is TGTGCCAGCAGTTACGGGAGCAATCAGCCCCAGCATTTT. Amino acids: CASSYGSNQPQHF.

Concerning this clonotype itself: The junction differs from germline at one of its ends, possibly a read error. V usage is TRBV25-1 and J usage is TRBJ2-1; TRBD1 might be the D (6 bases). This CDR3 has 15 residues. The germline V gene encodes CDR1 MGHDK and CDR2 SYGVNS. CDR3 in DNA: TGTACCAGCAGCAGGACAGCTAGCTCCTACAATGAGCAGTTCTTC. Its protein product is CTSSRTASSYNEQFF.

This chain connects TRBV20-1 to TRBJ2-7, with D possibly matching TRBD2 (5 bases). Trimming took 0 bases from V and 3 from J, leaving 12 bases between them. Per germline, CDR1 DFQATT and CDR2 SNEGSKA (reference sequence). This CDR3 contains 14 residues. The CDR3 protein is CSARDLEVLYEQYF. Written as DNA, the CDR3 is TGCAGTGCTAGAGATCTGGAGGTCCTCTACGAGCAGTACTTC.

The J gene is TRBJ1-6, the V gene TRBV11-2; D gene uncertain. V was cut by 5 bases and J by 5 bases, with 7 bases left in between. CDR1 and CDR2 from the germline V gene are SGHAT and FQNNGV. CDR3 size: 13 residues. CDR3 amino acids: CASSLTDNSPLHF. The CDR3 DNA reads as TGTGCCAGCAGCCTGACCGATAATTCACCCCTCCACTTT.

This clonotype was picked up a small number of times. This rearrangement joins TRBV7-3 to TRBJ2-2; no definite D call. Trimming pared 4 bases from V and 1 base from J, leaving 13 bases between. This CDR3 is built from 16 residues. Germline CDR1 SGHTA, CDR2 FQGTGA. CDR3 coding DNA: TGTGCCAGCAGCTCAAGAGACCTTTGGAACACCGGGGAGCTGTTTTTT. This sequence encodes CASSSRDLWNTGELFF.

DNA for the CDR3: TGCAGTGCTAGTGGGGAGACCTATGGCTACACCTTC. Residues: CSASGETYGYTF. The rearrangement uses TRBV20-1 and TRBJ1-2, with D hard to call. Per germline, CDR1 DFQATT and CDR2 SNEGSKA (reference sequence). V shed 3 bases and J shed 4 bases, with 9 bases lying between them. The CDR3 has 12 residues.

Only a few counts were recorded for this clonotype. The chain joins TRBV7-3 to TRBJ1-1; D is unclear. V gave up 3 bases and J gave up 1 base, with 9 bases separating them. The V gene's germline CDR1 is SGHTA and CDR2 FQGTGA. The CDR3 is 14 amino acids. CDR3: CASSFAAENTEAFF. CDR3 sequence (DNA): TGTGCCAGCAGCTTTGCGGCAGAGAACACTGAAGCTTTCTTT.

This clonotype was seen repeatedly, ten times or more. This chain's CDR3 is CASSLGLAGAEQFF. The CDR3 DNA reads TGTGCCAGCAGCCTAGGACTAGCGGGGGCTGAGCAGTTCTTC. The rearrangement uses TRBV7-7 and TRBJ2-1; TRBD2 agrees at 13 bases. This CDR3 is 14 amino acids long. Losses at the gene ends were 5 bases for V and 9 bases for J; bases not matched to a gene: 4. Germline-derived CDR1 and CDR2 are SSHAT and FNYEAQ (reference sequence).

This clonotype was seen a few times. V and J are TRBV12-3 or TRBV12-4 and TRBJ2-6, with a weak D call TRBD2 (7 bases). The length of the CDR3 is 17 residues. Trimming pared 7 bases from V and 0 bases from J, leaving 16 bases between. CDR3 nucleotide sequence: TGTGCCAGCACCCTGGGGGGGCCTGGCTCTGGGGCCAACGTCCTGACTTTC. It yields the protein CASTLGGPGSGANVLTF.

The chain has TRBV7-9 and TRBJ1-5; weak D call: TRBD1 (6 bases). This CDR3 has 18 amino acids. The germline V and J ends were trimmed by 5 bases and 4 bases, with 24 bases remaining between them. In germline, CDR1 is SEHNR, CDR2 FQNEAQ (reference sequence). The CDR3 region has the DNA TGTGCCAGCAGCCCTTGTTTTTGGCAGGGGACAATAAATCAGCCCCAGCATTTT. Its protein product is CASSPCFWQGTINQPQHF. Full variable domain (remainder filled in from reference TRBV7-9 and TRBJ1-5): DTGVSQNPRHKITKRGQNVTFRCDPISEHNRLYWYRQTLGQGPEFLTYFQNEAQLEKSRLLSDRFSAERPKGSFSTLEIQRTEQGDSAMYLCASSPCFWQGTINQPQHFGDGTRLSIL.

The sample holds a few counts of this clonotype. This chain uses TRBV10-2 with TRBJ2-1; 10 nucleotides line up with TRBD1. The CDR3 totals 14 residues. Looked up from germline, CDR1 is WSHSY and CDR2 is SAAADI. The V segment lost 2 bases and the J segment 7 bases; nucleotides outside the gene matches: 2. CDR3: CASSEGDRGNEQFF. CDR3 DNA sequence: TGCGCCAGCAGTGAGGGGGACAGGGGTAATGAGCAGTTCTTC.

This clonotype was picked up a small number of times. The chain joins TRBV4-3 to TRBJ2-2; D gene unclear. There are 15 residues in the CDR3. Trimming cost V 0 bases and J 7 bases, with 12 bases left between them. Germline assignment: CDR1 LGHNA and CDR2 YSLEER. CDR3 nucleotide sequence: TGCGCCAGCAGCCAAGATTCCCCTCTAGACGGGGAGCTGTTTTTT. The encoded protein is CASSQDSPLDGELFF.

This clonotype was counted between two and nine times. CDR3 sequence (DNA): TGTGCCAGCAGCTCGGGATGGATTCAAGAGACCCAGTACTTC. It yields the protein CASSSGWIQETQYF. V usage is TRBV7-9 and J usage is TRBJ2-5; the D gene is possibly TRBD2 (5 bases). CDR3 length: 14 residues. V gave up 4 bases and J gave up 2 bases, with 11 bases separating them. The V gene's germline CDR1 is SEHNR and CDR2 FQNEAQ (reference sequence).

This chain joins TRBV12-5 and TRBJ1-3, with 7 bases identical to TRBD1. The CDR3 consists of 15 residues. V gave up 5 bases and J gave up 2 bases; unmatched junction bases: 6. Per germline, CDR1 LGHNT and CDR2 FRNRAP. DNA for the CDR3: TGTGCTAGTGGTATCGACCAGGGGGCTGGAAACACCATATATTTT. This codes for CASGIDQGAGNTIYF. Filled out from reference TRBV12-5 and TRBJ1-3, the complete variable domain reads DARVTQTPRHKVTEMGQEVTMRCQPILGHNTVFWYRQTMMQGLELLAYFRNRAPLDDSGMPKDRFSAEMPDATLATLKIQPSEPRDSAVYFCASGIDQGAGNTIYFGEGSWLTVV.

This clonotype was seen more than once but under ten times. V is TRBV28 and J is TRBJ2-7; unclear D gene. The CDR3 has 11 amino acids. Germline V CDR1 and CDR2: MDHEN, SYDVKM. V was clipped by 5 bases and J by 4 bases, with 6 bases between them. The CDR3 loop is CASSPRYEQYF. DNA of the CDR3: TGTGCCAGCAGTCCACGGTACGAGCAGTACTTC.

Comment on this clonotype: At one boundary the junction diverges from the germline segment, which might be a read error. The rearrangement links TRBV23-1 to TRBJ2-3; D is possibly TRBD2 (5 bases). TRBV23-1 qualifies as an ORF whose function is uncertain. CDR3 length equals 15 residues. As DNA, the CDR3 is TGCGCCAGCAGTCAATCGGGGAGACACGGATTTACGCAGAATTTT. Amino acid sequence: CASSQSGRHGFTQNF.

This clonotype appeared many times. The chain employs TRBV7-8 and TRBJ1-3; the D is unclear. Germline V gene data show CDR1 as SGHVS and CDR2 as FQNEAQ. Trimming shortened V by 1 base and J by 3 bases, and 7 bases separated the two germline ends. The CDR3 length is 14 residues. The CDR3 here is CASSLGSRGNTIYF. The CDR3 region has the DNA TGTGCCAGCAGCTTAGGGTCTCGTGGAAACACCATATATTTT.

The CDR3, as DNA: TGTGCCAGCAGCCCCATCCGGGACAGCAAAGAGACCCAGTACTTC. Its protein is CASSPIRDSKETQYF. The chain recombines TRBV11-2 with TRBJ2-5; 7 bases are shared with TRBD1. Germline values: CDR1 SGHAT, CDR2 FQNNGV. The CDR3 totals 15 residues. Unmatched junction bases numbered 9, after V lost 5 bases and J lost 3 bases.

Only a few counts were recorded for this clonotype. The chain employs TRBV5-1 and TRBJ2-3; D is uncertain. The CDR3 totals 15 residues. The ends were cut back, 4 bases at V and 6 bases at J, with 18 bases in the middle. The germline CDR1 and CDR2 sequences are SGHRS and YFSETQ. DNA for the CDR3: TGCGCCAGCAGCAACTTCGAGATAGCCAGGGATACGCAGTATTTT. Its translation: CASSNFEIARDTQYF.

A few counts support this clonotype. This sequence joins TRBV9 and TRBJ2-1; tentative D call: TRBD2 (5 bases). There are 14 residues in the CDR3. Germline CDR1 SGDLS, CDR2 YYNGEE. V dropped 3 bases and J dropped 6 bases, with 13 bases sitting between them. CDR3 bases: TGTGCCAGCAGCGGAGGGTTCCGCACCAATGAGCAGTTCTTC. Translation gives CASSGGFRTNEQFF. The variable domain in full, with the rest retrieved from reference TRBV9 and TRBJ2-1, is DSGVTQTPKHLITATGQRVTLRCSPRSGDLSVYWYQQSLDQGLQFLIQYYNGEERAKGNILERFSAQQFPDLHSELNLSSLELGDSALYFCASSGGFRTNEQFFGPGTRLTVL.